These 29 T cell receptor beta chains share one sample of origin, sequenced in a study of blood T cells in healthy people across ages. Combining a sample-barcoded 5' primer with a J-beta primer mix, a second PCR ran for about 6 to 11 cycles. TCRdb processed the 5' RACE reads anew with MiXCR; each CDR3 protein has one entry. Among more than 800,000 distinct CDR3 sequences, more than 25% were seen once, and the ten largest hold around 15%. The sample comprised blood. These receptors were taken from a woman of 80 years or more in good health.

The rearrangement uses TRBV11-2 and TRBJ2-1, with TRBD1 identical over 9 bases. CDR1 SGHAT and CDR2 FQNNGV come from the germline V gene. Trimming took 4 bases from V and 2 from J; bases not matched to a gene: 9. The CDR3 spans 17 residues. CDR3 sequence (DNA): TGTGCCAGCAGCTCCTCTGTGGGACAGGGCCCCTACAATGAGCAGTTCTTC. This codes for CASSSSVGQGPYNEQFF.

Concerning this clonotype: The junction differs from germline at one of its ends, possibly a read error. The chain employs TRBV7-9 and TRBJ1-1, with no clear D. This CDR3 spans 14 amino acids. Germline values: CDR1 SEHNR, CDR2 FQNEAQ (reference sequence). The DNA for the CDR3 is TGTGTCAGCAGCTTAAGGCTTGGGAACACTGAAGCTTTCTTT. Residues: CVSSLRLGNTEAFF.

The table lists this clonotype with a count of one. This chain joins TRBV20-1 and TRBJ1-2, with 10 nucleotides matching TRBD1. This CDR3 has 19 amino acids. Germline CDR1 is DFQATT and CDR2 is SNEGSKA (reference sequence). J was trimmed by 0 bases and V by 3 bases; bases with no gene match: 16. CDR3 in DNA: TGCAGTGCTAGCGGACTCGAGACAGGGGGCCTAATCTCTAACTATGGCTACACCTTC. This codes for CSASGLETGGLISNYGYTF.

V and J are TRBV24-1 and TRBJ2-3; 7 positions agree with TRBD1. The CDR3 has 17 residues. Per the germline V gene, CDR1 is KGHDR and CDR2 is SFDVKD. V gave up 3 bases and J gave up 0 bases; unmatched junction bases: 8. The CDR3 is CATSDIRDSGSTDTQYF. In DNA, the CDR3 is TGTGCCACCAGTGATATCCGGGACAGCGGTAGCACAGATACGCAGTATTTT.

This CDR3 is CSAKGAGWGPAQYF. The CDR3 nucleotides are TGCAGTGCTAAGGGGGCGGGGTGGGGGCCGGCCCAGTACTTC. The genes are TRBV20-1 and TRBJ2-5; the D gene is possibly TRBD1 (7 bases). Germline V gene sequence: CDR1 DFQATT, CDR2 SNEGSKA (reference sequence). The CDR3 is 14 amino acids. The ends were cut back, 4 bases at V and 9 bases at J, with 21 bases in the middle.

This clonotype was found many times. The J gene is TRBJ2-5, the V gene TRBV12-3 or TRBV12-4, with TRBD2 as a possible D gene (7 bases). V was cut by 6 bases and J by 5 bases, with 16 bases left in between. CDR3 size: 14 residues. Here the CDR3 reads CASRVTGGGETQYF. The CDR3 DNA reads TGTGCCAGCAGGGTGACAGGCGGGGGTGAGACCCAGTACTTC.

This clonotype has ten or more counts. This chain joins TRBV5-1 and TRBJ2-1, with 9 bases that match TRBD2. The CDR3 is 15 amino acids. Germline values: CDR1 SGHRS, CDR2 YFSETQ. The trim removed 5 bases at V and 7 bases at J, leaving 10 bases unmatched. CDR3 in DNA: TGCGCCAGCAGGGAAGAAGCGGGGGGTCGGAATGAGCAGTTCTTC. It encodes CASREEAGGRNEQFF. The whole variable domain, filled in from reference TRBV5-1 and TRBJ2-1, reads KAGVTQTPRYLIKTRGQQVTLSCSPISGHRSVSWYQQTPGQGLQFLFEYFSETQRNKGNFPGRFSGRQFSNSRSEMNVSTLELGDSALYLCASREEAGGRNEQFFGPGTRLTVL.

About this clonotype itself: A read error may explain this, as a much larger clone is one base away. This chain joins TRBV20-1 and TRBJ1-4; 9 nucleotides line up with TRBD1. The CDR3 is 15 residues long. Germline V CDR1 and CDR2: DFQATT, SNEGSKA (reference sequence). After removal of 4 bases from V and 4 bases from J, the junction contained 7 bases not matched to a gene. CDR3 sequence: CSAKPNRGLNEKLFF. CDR3 in DNA: TGCAGTGCTAAGCCGAACAGGGGGCTTAATGAAAAACTGTTTTTT.

As concerns this clonotype: The germline gene is not matched at one end of the junction; a read error may be the cause. CDR3 loop: CASSIAGGIADTQYF. The CDR3 bases are TGTGCCAGCAGCATAGCGGGGGGAATAGCAGATACGCAGTATTTT. The chain employs TRBV7-2 and TRBJ2-3, with 10 nucleotides matching TRBD2. From germline, CDR1 is SGHTA and CDR2 FQGNSA. CDR3 length: 15 amino acids.

This clonotype was observed once. One base away lies a much larger clone, so this may be a sequencing read error. The CDR3 carries no conserved terminal phenylalanine or tryptophan, so it likely arises from a read error. The V gene is TRBV6-2 or TRBV6-3, the J gene TRBJ1-2; D may be TRBD1 (6 bases). Trimming pared 8 bases from V and 7 bases from J, leaving 17 bases between. This CDR3 is 13 amino acids long. Germline V CDR1 and CDR2: MNHEY, SVGEGT. The CDR3 sequence: CASARTGKFGYTC. The CDR3 DNA reads as TGTGCCAGCGCACGAACAGGGAAATTTGGCTACACCTGC.

This clonotype has at least ten counts. The chain links TRBV5-6 to TRBJ2-4; possible D gene TRBD1, 6 bases. Germline V gene data show CDR1 as SGHDT and CDR2 as YYEEEE. There are 14 residues in the CDR3. Trimming pared 1 base from V and 7 bases from J, leaving 12 bases between. The CDR3: CASSLLQGWNIQYF. For the CDR3, the DNA is TGTGCCAGCAGCTTGCTCCAGGGGTGGAACATTCAGTACTTC.

In regard to this clonotype: One base away lies a much larger clone, so this may be a sequencing read error. The conserved phenylalanine or tryptophan normally closing the CDR3 is absent here, so this likely arose from a read error. The rearrangement joins TRBV7-9 to TRBJ2-1; either TRBD1 or TRBD2 may supply D (5 bases each). This CDR3 is built from 17 residues. Trimming left V 0 bases short and J 7 bases short, with 19 bases between. CDR1 and CDR2 (germline): SEHNR, FQNEAQ (reference sequence). CDR3 amino acids: CASSLAQGASGWNEQFV. The CDR3, as DNA: TGTGCCAGCAGCTTAGCGCAAGGGGCCTCGGGGTGGAATGAGCAGTTCGTC.

V and J are TRBV20-1 and TRBJ2-1; D may match TRBD1 or TRBD2 (5 bases each). The CDR3 spans 17 residues. The germline CDR1 and CDR2 sequences are DFQATT and SNEGSKA (reference sequence). The V end lost 8 bases, the J end lost 7 bases, and 30 bases lay between the germline ends. The CDR3 is CSPLVEGLGLLGNEQFF. The CDR3 nucleotides are TGCAGTCCATTGGTTGAGGGCCTGGGGCTTCTCGGGAATGAGCAGTTCTTC.

The gene calls are TRBV30 and TRBJ2-2, with 9 bases fitting TRBD2. The germline CDR1 and CDR2 sequences are GTSNPN and SVGIG (reference sequence). The CDR3 covers 17 residues. The V segment lost 3 bases and the J segment 0 bases; nucleotides outside the gene matches: 8. The CDR3 spells CAWSDPLAGANTGELFF. Written as DNA, the CDR3 is TGTGCCTGGAGCGATCCTTTAGCGGGGGCGAACACCGGGGAGCTGTTTTTT.

This clonotype showed up just a few times. A much more abundant neighbour one base away suggests this may be a read error. The J gene is TRBJ2-1, the V gene TRBV4-3, with 7 positions matching TRBD2. Per germline, CDR1 LGHNA and CDR2 YSLEER. The V segment lost 0 bases and the J segment 13 bases; nucleotides outside the gene matches: 18. CDR3 length: 17 amino acids. In nucleotides, the CDR3 is TGCGCCAGCAGCCAAGATTTCTACCAGGGAGGGCAAGAGACCCAGTTCTTC. It translates to CASSQDFYQGGQETQFF.

The chain joins TRBV28 to TRBJ2-1; D ambiguous. The length of the CDR3 is 11 residues. V was pared by 6 bases and J by 9 bases, with 9 bases between. Germline V gives CDR1 MDHEN, CDR2 SYDVKM. The CDR3 bases are TGTGCCAGCAGGTTGATTTCTGAGCAGTTCTTC. It codes for CASRLISEQFF.

This rearrangement joins TRBV20-1 to TRBJ1-2; no reliable D call. The CDR3 contains 14 residues. CDR1 and CDR2 from the germline V gene are DFQATT and SNEGSKA (reference sequence). Trimming took 1 base from V and 2 from J, leaving 11 bases between them. In DNA form, the CDR3 reads TGCAGTGCTAGAGCGGTTGCAACGAACTATGGCTACACCTTC. This encodes CSARAVATNYGYTF.

At least ten counts were recorded for this clonotype. V and J are TRBV6-4 and TRBJ2-3; weak D call: TRBD1 (5 bases). V gave up 0 bases and J gave up 7 bases, with 8 bases separating them. The CDR3 sequence is 13 residues long. From germline, CDR1 is MRHNA and CDR2 SNTAGT. CDR3 DNA sequence: TGTGCCAGCAGTGACTCAAGGGGAAATACGCAGTATTTT. This sequence encodes CASSDSRGNTQYF.

This clonotype was counted at least ten times. The chain uses TRBV25-1 and TRBJ2-7; D is possibly TRBD1 (6 bases). The germline gives CDR1 MGHDK, CDR2 SYGVNS. Trimming shortened V by 6 bases and J by 6 bases, and 21 bases separated the two germline ends. The CDR3 has 15 residues. The CDR3 spells CASSEVGEDRVEQYF. The CDR3 DNA is TGTGCCAGCAGCGAAGTCGGAGAGGACAGAGTCGAGCAGTACTTC.

Here the CDR3 reads CASSLEGQGSYNEQFF. CDR3 DNA sequence: TGTGCCAGCAGCTTAGAGGGACAGGGGTCCTACAATGAGCAGTTCTTC. The chain has TRBV7-8 and TRBJ2-1; 10 bases match TRBD1. V lost 1 base, J lost 1 base, and 1 base stayed unmatched. CDR3 length equals 16 residues. The germline V gene has CDR1 SGHVS and CDR2 FQNEAQ.

This clonotype was seen at least ten times. The rearrangement links TRBV12-3 or TRBV12-4 to TRBJ2-1; 7 nucleotides agree with TRBD1. The CDR3 consists of 15 residues. The V and J ends lost 5 bases and 0 bases, in that order; junction bases with no gene match: 4. This CDR3 is CASSRQGGSYNEQFF. The CDR3 nucleotides read TGTGCCAGCAGTAGACAGGGCGGCTCCTACAATGAGCAGTTCTTC.

A remark on this clonotype: A much more abundant neighbour one base away suggests this may be a read error. The chain couples TRBV7-2 to TRBJ2-1, with a possible D match to TRBD1 (7 bases). Germline assignment: CDR1 SGHTA and CDR2 FQGNSA. Trimming left V 5 bases short and J 11 bases short, with 19 bases between. CDR3 length: 14 residues. The CDR3 sequence is CASSLSQGGTKQFF. DNA for the CDR3: TGTGCCAGCAGCCTGTCCCAGGGGGGCACTAAGCAGTTCTTC.

Only a few counts were recorded for this clonotype. This sequence joins TRBV12-3 or TRBV12-4 and TRBJ1-1, with a tentative D call TRBD1 (5 bases). The CDR3 extends over 16 amino acids. Trimming left V 1 base short and J 3 bases short, with 15 bases between. CDR3 residues: CASSLGGSSFYTEAFF. In nucleotides, the CDR3 is TGTGCCAGCAGTTTAGGGGGCTCGTCGTTCTACACTGAAGCTTTCTTT.

Written as DNA, the CDR3 is TGCGCCAGCCGATTGCGTGGCGGCGATAACTATGGCTACACCTTC. It is translated as CASRLRGGDNYGYTF. V gene TRBV5-1 combines with J gene TRBJ1-2, with D uncertain. Trimming removed 7 bases at V and 1 base at J, with 17 bases between. The CDR3 has 15 residues. Germline values: CDR1 SGHRS, CDR2 YFSETQ.

This clonotype occurred many times. The gene calls are TRBV28 and TRBJ2-1; tentative D call: TRBD1 (5 bases). The CDR3 has 13 residues. V dropped 6 bases and J dropped 6 bases, with 12 bases sitting between them. CDR1 MDHEN and CDR2 SYDVKM come from the germline V gene. CDR3 coding DNA: TGTGCCAGCAGGCAACAGGTACTCAATGAGCAGTTCTTC. Protein: CASRQQVLNEQFF. The entire variable domain, with the rest obtained from reference TRBV28 and TRBJ2-1, is as follows: DVKVTQSSRYLVKRTGEKVFLECVQDMDHENMFWYRQDPGLGLRLIYFSYDVKMKEKGDIPEGYSVSREKKERFSLILESASTNQTSMYLCASRQQVLNEQFFGPGTRLTVL.

This clonotype has just a few counts. The CDR3 DNA reads TGTGCCAGCAGTTCAATCCAACGGGTCAGGGGGGGAGATTCCTATGGCTACACCTTC. The encoded protein is CASSSIQRVRGGDSYGYTF. The chain recombines TRBV11-2 with TRBJ1-2, with TRBD1 matching over 7 bases. The CDR3 runs to 19 residues. Germline assignment: CDR1 SGHAT and CDR2 FQNNGV. V trimming: 6 bases; J trimming: 4 bases; junction bases outside the gene matches: 23. Full variable domain (rest looked up from reference TRBV11-2 and TRBJ1-2): EAGVAQSPRYKIIEKRQSVAFWCNPISGHATLYWYQQILGQGPKLLIQFQNNGVVDDSQLPKDRFSAERLKGVDSTLKIQPAKLEDSAVYLCASSSIQRVRGGDSYGYTFGSGTRLTVV.

The chain has TRBV7-9 and TRBJ2-2; D is unresolved. In germline, CDR1 is SEHNR, CDR2 FQNEAQ (reference sequence). The V and J ends lost 5 bases and 7 bases respectively, with 14 bases between them. The CDR3 totals 14 residues. The CDR3: CASSNSAKFGELFF. As DNA, the CDR3 is TGTGCCAGCAGCAATTCCGCAAAATTCGGGGAGCTGTTTTTT.

The chain couples TRBV24-1 to TRBJ2-2; 7 bases are shared with TRBD1. The J segment lost 1 base and the V segment lost 0 bases, leaving 7 bases of the junction unmatched. CDR1 is KGHDR and CDR2 is SFDVKD in the germline V gene. The CDR3 is 18 amino acids. The CDR3 protein is CATSDLVRGNRNTGELFF. The CDR3 coding sequence is TGTGCCACCAGTGATTTGGTCAGGGGGAATAGGAACACCGGGGAGCTGTTTTTT.

This clonotype was seen a handful of times. The chain links TRBV11-3 to TRBJ2-5, with TRBD2 identical over 8 bases. The ends lost 4 bases at V and 3 bases at J; junction bases unmatched: 7. The germline V gene has CDR1 SGHNT and CDR2 YENEEA. CDR3 size: 15 residues. The CDR3 loop reads CASSSQAGVKETQYF. The DNA for the CDR3 is TGTGCCAGCAGCTCGCAAGCGGGGGTGAAAGAGACCCAGTACTTC.